These 32 T cell receptor beta chains originate from one sample sequenced in a study of Tregs in tolerant kidney transplant recipients. Sequencing used immunoSEQ multiplex PCR; TCRdb keeps in-frame clones, though not all of them. Counted here are around 50,000 clones, over 70% occurring once; the ten biggest clones make up under 6.5%. The specimen was CD4+ T cells from blood. The receptors shown here come from a human donor in good health.

The chain links TRBV6-5 to TRBJ2-7, with 7 positions matching TRBD1. The J segment lost 2 bases and the V segment lost 5 bases, leaving 9 bases of the junction unmatched. Germline V gives CDR1 MNHEY, CDR2 SVGAGI. There are 15 residues in the CDR3. The CDR3 reads CASSITGAGPYEQYF. The DNA of the CDR3 is TGTGCCAGCAGTATCACAGGGGCTGGACCCTACGAGCAGTACTTC.

V usage is TRBV5-6 and J usage is TRBJ2-5; D may correspond to TRBD1 or TRBD2 (7 bases each). The CDR3 is 15 amino acids. Germline V CDR1 and CDR2: SGHDT, YYEEEE. Trimming stripped 4 bases from V and 4 bases from J, with 17 bases between. CDR3 sequence: CASSPRTGGGETQYF. The CDR3 bases are TGTGCCAGCAGCCCTCGGACAGGCGGGGGAGAGACCCAGTACTTC.

The V gene is TRBV19, the J gene TRBJ2-2; either TRBD1 or TRBD2 may supply D (5 bases each). Germline-derived CDR1 and CDR2 are LNHDA and SQIVND (reference sequence). The CDR3 is made up of 18 amino acids. Trimming removed 0 bases at V and 6 bases at J, with 20 bases between. The CDR3 protein is CASSIDLYEGIISGELFF. CDR3 in DNA: TGTGCCAGTAGTATAGATCTATATGAGGGGATAATTTCCGGGGAGCTGTTTTTT.

V gene TRBV7-3 combines with J gene TRBJ2-4; weak D call: TRBD1 (7 bases). The V end was cut by 2 bases, the J end by 9 bases, with 11 bases between. This CDR3 is built from 13 residues. Germline V lookup: CDR1 SGHTA, CDR2 FQGTGA. The CDR3 coding sequence is TGTGCCAGCAGCTTAGCGCAGGGGGGCATTCAGTACTTC. Residues: CASSLAQGGIQYF.

The gene calls are TRBV30 and TRBJ1-6; 7 bases agree with TRBD1. With V trimmed by 7 bases and J by 7 bases, 4 bases remained unmatched. CDR1 is GTSNPN and CDR2 is SVGIG in the germline V gene (reference sequence). This CDR3 is 12 amino acids long. The CDR3 here is CASGRGNSPLHF. In DNA form, the CDR3 reads TGTGCCTCGGGCAGGGGGAATTCACCCCTCCACTTT.

The chain has TRBV20-1 and TRBJ2-5; D unclear. Germline V gene sequence: CDR1 DFQATT, CDR2 SNEGSKA (reference sequence). Trimming pared 0 bases from V and 4 bases from J, leaving 0 bases between. The CDR3 is 10 amino acids. The CDR3 loop is CSAREETQYF. CDR3 nucleotides: TGCAGTGCTAGAGAAGAGACCCAGTACTTC.

The chain is built from TRBV29-1 and TRBJ2-1; D might be TRBD1 or TRBD2, each matching 6 bases. Germline CDR1 reads SQVTM; CDR2 reads ANQGSEA. Trimming pared 0 bases from V and 5 bases from J, leaving 14 bases between. The CDR3 is 15 amino acids. The DNA of the CDR3 is TGCAGCGTTGAAGATCTGGGGGGCAGGAACAATGAGCAGTTCTTC. This gives the protein CSVEDLGGRNNEQFF.

A remark on this clone: The sample has other DNA sequences that encode this CDR3 too. The chain uses TRBV19 and TRBJ1-5, with 10 bases that match TRBD1. The CDR3 is 13 amino acids. Looked up from germline, CDR1 is LNHDA and CDR2 is SQIVND (reference sequence). The J segment lost 4 bases and the V segment lost 6 bases, leaving 0 bases of the junction unmatched. For the CDR3, the DNA is TGTGCCAGTAGGGGACAGGGGAATCAGCCCCAGCATTTT. It specifies CASRGQGNQPQHF.

The chain uses TRBV5-6 and TRBJ1-2, with TRBD1 matching 7 bases. Germline CDR1 SGHDT, CDR2 YYEEEE. Trimming removed 4 bases from V and 2 bases from J; junction bases left unmatched: 8. The CDR3 totals 15 residues. The CDR3 DNA sequence: TGTGCCAGCAGCCGAATGTTGACAGGGAACTATGGCTACACCTTC. This codes for CASSRMLTGNYGYTF.

This sequence joins TRBV9 and TRBJ2-7, with D tentatively TRBD2 (5 bases). Trimming shortened V by 4 bases and J by 2 bases, and 13 bases separated the two germline ends. Germline assignment: CDR1 SGDLS and CDR2 YYNGEE. This CDR3 is 14 amino acids long. The CDR3 DNA reads TGTGCCAGCAGCCCAGCTAGCTTCGCCTACGAGCAGTACTTC. Its protein product is CASSPASFAYEQYF.

This chain links TRBV5-1 with TRBJ2-7; TRBD1 matches at 7 bases. CDR1 SGHRS and CDR2 YFSETQ come from the germline V gene. V lost 3 bases to trimming and J lost 6 bases; unmatched junction nucleotides: 12. The CDR3 runs to 15 residues. CDR3 sequence (DNA): TGCGCCAGCAGCTCCCACGGACAGGTAGTTGGCGAGCAGTACTTC. It specifies CASSSHGQVVGEQYF.

This clone was observed a handful of times. The rearrangement uses TRBV7-2 and TRBJ1-5; no clear D. Germline V CDR1 and CDR2: SGHTA, FQGNSA. This CDR3 has 15 residues. V lost 5 bases and J lost 0, with 11 bases in between. Written as DNA, the CDR3 is TGTGCCAGCAGCCCAGGCGGGAATAGCAATCAGCCCCAGCATTTT. Encoded protein: CASSPGGNSNQPQHF.

This clone was counted a single time. This CDR3 is missing its conserved last phenylalanine or tryptophan, likely due to a read error. The DNA is left out, because the CDR3 cannot be placed on it with certainty; the CDR3 is given as TCRdb lists it. The chain carries TRBV7-3 and TRBJ2-7; TRBD2 is the table's D call, not checked against the DNA. Germline loops: CDR1 SGHTA, CDR2 FQGTGA. Termini included, the CDR3 measures 11 amino acids. Here the CDR3 reads CASCSPRLESI.

This clone was counted only a few times. The chain has TRBV7-2 and TRBJ2-6; 9 bases are a match to TRBD2. The J segment lost 3 bases and the V segment lost 1 base, leaving 10 bases of the junction unmatched. CDR3 length: 19 residues. Germline V CDR1 and CDR2: SGHTA, FQGNSA. The CDR3 region has the DNA TGTGCCAGCAGCTTAGGGGTGGCTAGCGGGATGTATGGGGCCAACGTCCTGACTTTC. This sequence encodes CASSLGVASGMYGANVLTF. Combining the CDR3 with reference TRBV7-2 and TRBJ2-6 gives the whole variable domain GAGVSQSPSNKVTEKGKDVELRCDPISGHTALYWYRQSLGQGLEFLIYFQGNSAPDKSGLPSDRFSAERTGGSVSTLTIQRTQQEDSAVYLCASSLGVASGMYGANVLTFGAGSRLTVL.

This chain uses TRBV6-5 with TRBJ1-5; D gene unclear. Germline V CDR1 and CDR2: MNHEY, SVGAGI. There are 15 residues in the CDR3. Between the trimmed V and J ends, which lost 2 bases and 0 bases, there was a span of 8 bases. The CDR3 region has the DNA TGTGCCAGCAGTTACGGACGGCGTAGCAATCAGCCCCAGCATTTT. Amino acids: CASSYGRRSNQPQHF.

The chain is built from TRBV21-1 and TRBJ1-1; the tabulated D call, TRBD1, remains unverified against the DNA. TRBV21-1 constitutes a pseudogene. This CDR3 spans 15 amino acids. The CDR3 DNA reads as TGTGCCAGCAGCAAAGAGCCAGGGGGCAGGACTGAAGCTTTCTTT. Amino acids: CASSKEPGGRTEAFF.

This clone has just a few counts. V is TRBV5-4 and J is TRBJ2-3; the D gene is possibly TRBD2 (6 bases). Germline V gene data show CDR1 as SGHNT and CDR2 as YYREEE (reference sequence). This CDR3 is built from 16 residues. Trimming took 0 bases from V and 0 from J, leaving 11 bases between them. The CDR3 here is CASSLGSSGSTDTQYF. CDR3 nucleotide sequence: TGTGCCAGCAGCTTGGGTAGTAGCGGAAGCACAGATACGCAGTATTTT.

This chain connects TRBV7-8 to TRBJ2-7, with 7 nucleotides matching TRBD2. V dropped 1 base and J dropped 0; count of bases not matched to a gene: 9. The CDR3 has 17 amino acids. Germline loops: CDR1 SGHVS, CDR2 FQNEAQ. The CDR3 nucleotides read TGTGCCAGCAGCTTAGGGGGCTTCAGCGGGGTCTCCTACGAGCAGTACTTC. It is translated as CASSLGGFSGVSYEQYF.

This sequence joins TRBV18 and TRBJ1-1; D remains ambiguous. The germline V gene encodes CDR1 KGHSH and CDR2 LQKENI. Trimming cost V 8 bases and J 2 bases, with 12 bases left between them. The CDR3 consists of 13 residues. CDR3 region: CASLKWGNTEAFF. DNA of the CDR3: TGTGCCAGCCTCAAATGGGGAAACACTGAAGCTTTCTTT. The variable domain in full, with the rest retrieved from reference TRBV18 and TRBJ1-1, is NAGVMQNPRHLVRRRGQEARLRCSPMKGHSHVYWYRQLPEEGLKFMVYLQKENIIDESGMPKERFSAEFPKEGPSILRIQQVVRGDSAAYFCASLKWGNTEAFFGQGTRLTVV.

V usage is TRBV5-1 and J usage is TRBJ1-1; 7 bases fit TRBD1. The CDR3 is 18 residues long. Germline V CDR1 and CDR2: SGHRS, YFSETQ. V lost 0 bases to trimming and J lost 1 base; unmatched junction nucleotides: 12. The CDR3 spells CASSLVRQAGGENTEAFF. The CDR3 DNA reads as TGCGCCAGCAGCTTGGTCCGGCAAGCAGGGGGTGAGAACACTGAAGCTTTCTTT.

The chain joins TRBV5-4 to TRBJ1-4, with TRBD1 as a possible D gene (5 bases). This CDR3 spans 14 amino acids. Deletions cut 2 bases from V and 8 bases from J, with 13 bases between. Germline assignment: CDR1 SGHNT and CDR2 YYREEE (reference sequence). The CDR3 coding sequence is TGTGCCAGCAGCTTCGTGGGGGGGGAAGAAAAACTGTTTTTT. Amino acid sequence: CASSFVGGEEKLFF. Based on the CDR3 plus reference TRBV5-4 and TRBJ1-4, the full variable domain is ETGVTQSPTHLIKTRGQQVTLRCSSQSGHNTVSWYQQALGQGPQFIFQYYREEENGRGNFPPRFSGLQFPNYSSELNVNALELDDSALYLCASSFVGGEEKLFFGSGTQLSVL.

The V call is TRBV18, the J call TRBJ2-7; 8 bases map to TRBD2. J was trimmed by 3 bases and V by 3 bases; bases with no gene match: 7. Germline CDR1 is KGHSH and CDR2 is LQKENI. The CDR3 runs to 15 residues. This chain's CDR3 is CASSPNGRALYEQYF. CDR3 coding DNA: TGTGCCAGCTCACCGAACGGGAGGGCCCTCTACGAGCAGTACTTC.

The chain carries TRBV7-8 and TRBJ1-6, with a tentative D call TRBD1 (6 bases). Trimming removed 2 bases at V and 8 bases at J, with 19 bases between. The CDR3 loop spans 17 amino acids. Germline V gene sequence: CDR1 SGHVS, CDR2 FQNEAQ. The CDR3 DNA sequence: TGTGCCAGCAGCTTACCTTCGGACCGGACAGCCTATTCACCCCTCCACTTT. As protein: CASSLPSDRTAYSPLHF.

This clone was observed a handful of times. The chain uses TRBV28 and TRBJ2-1; 8 bases fit TRBD2. V lost 4 bases and J lost 5; bases outside the gene matches: 13. Germline V gene data show CDR1 as MDHEN and CDR2 as SYDVKM. There are 17 residues in the CDR3. CDR3 protein: CASSSLAGRTFHNEQFF. CDR3 DNA sequence: TGTGCCAGCAGTTCCTTAGCGGGGAGAACGTTCCACAATGAGCAGTTCTTC.

This clone has only a few counts. The chain has TRBV29-1 and TRBJ2-1; D may match TRBD1 or TRBD2 (5 bases each). This CDR3 has 13 amino acids. V lost 6 bases to trimming and J lost 3 bases, with 12 bases between them. The germline CDR1 and CDR2 sequences are SQVTM and ANQGSEA. The CDR3 reads CSVEGSNYNEQFF. In nucleotides, the CDR3 is TGCAGCGTCGAGGGGAGTAACTACAATGAGCAGTTCTTC.

The genes are TRBV4-2 and TRBJ1-2; the D gene is possibly TRBD1 (6 bases). CDR3 length equals 14 residues. The V end was cut by 2 bases, the J end by 3 bases, with 10 bases between. The germline gives CDR1 LGHNA, CDR2 YNFKEQ. CDR3 bases: TGTGCCAGCAGCCAATTTAGGGGGGACTATGGCTACACCTTC. This codes for CASSQFRGDYGYTF.

The chain has TRBV11-2 and TRBJ2-2, with D possibly being TRBD1 (5 bases). The CDR3 spans 14 residues. Trimming took off 1 base at V and 6 bases at J, with 9 bases between the two ends. Germline V gene data show CDR1 as SGHAT and CDR2 as FQNNGV. CDR3 sequence (DNA): TGTGCCAGCAGCTTAGGGACAAATTCCGGGGAGCTGTTTTTT. Protein sequence: CASSLGTNSGELFF.

The V call is TRBV27, the J call TRBJ2-5; 7 nucleotides line up with TRBD1. Germline V gives CDR1 MNHEY, CDR2 SMNVEV (reference sequence). The CDR3 extends over 15 amino acids. The ends lost 6 bases at V and 5 bases at J; junction bases unmatched: 12. The CDR3 sequence is CASRPTTTGMETQYF. As DNA, the CDR3 is TGTGCCAGCAGACCGACTACGACAGGGATGGAGACCCAGTACTTC.

The rearrangement joins TRBV11-3 to TRBJ2-2, with D perhaps matching TRBD1 or TRBD2 (5 bases each). CDR3 length: 15 amino acids. Per germline, CDR1 SGHNT and CDR2 YENEEA. Trimming removed 5 bases at V and 7 bases at J, with 17 bases between. The CDR3 region has the DNA TGTGCCAGCAGCCCCGGGCTATTGGGGGACGGGGAGCTGTTTTTT. Its protein product is CASSPGLLGDGELFF.

This chain uses TRBV2 with TRBJ1-2, with D tentatively TRBD1 (5 bases). The CDR3 consists of 15 residues. CDR1 SNHLY and CDR2 FYNNEI come from the germline V gene. The germline V and J ends were trimmed by 4 bases and 5 bases, with 17 bases remaining between them. The CDR3 sequence: CASSAGTHAPYGYTF. CDR3 sequence (DNA): TGTGCCAGCAGTGCCGGGACCCACGCTCCTTATGGCTACACCTTC.

A note on this clone: The final CDR3 position lacks the conserved phenylalanine or tryptophan, pointing to a likely read error. The limits of the CDR3 on the DNA are not certain, so only TCRdb's listed CDR3 is given. J is TRBJ2-3 and V is TRBV7-9; the DNA was not compared with TRBD1, the D call given in the table. The CDR3 is 13 amino acids in total, end residues counted. From germline, CDR1 is SEHNR and CDR2 FQNEAQ (reference sequence). CDR3 amino acids: CASSFSGTGPPAA.

The chain employs TRBV2 and TRBJ2-1; tentative D call: TRBD2 (5 bases). Trimming left V 4 bases short and J 5 bases short, with 9 bases between. CDR1 is SNHLY, CDR2 FYNNEI, per germline. CDR3 length: 13 amino acids. CDR3 residues: CASSAQRNNEQFF. The DNA of the CDR3 is TGTGCCAGCAGTGCGCAGCGGAACAATGAGCAGTTCTTC.